Below are 21 T cell receptor beta chains sequenced from a single sample in a study of shared clonotypes between healthy human individuals. CD8 cells classed as naive were CD45RO-negative and positively selected for CCR7, excluding terminally differentiated effector memory CD45RA+ cells. Data came from immunoSEQ multiplex PCR; TCRdb stores just in-frame clones and leaves some out. The sample contains around 610,000 clones, approximately 96% of which appear only once. Sequencing was done on a sample of naive CD8+ T cells sorted from blood. Source of these receptors: a woman aged 25 to 39 in good health.

This clone appeared a few times. The chain couples TRBV5-4 to TRBJ2-5; D possibly corresponds to TRBD1 (5 bases). The CDR3 is made up of 13 amino acids. V lost 0 bases and J 4 bases, leaving 7 bases between the germline ends. Germline lookup yields CDR1 SGHNT and CDR2 YYREEE (reference sequence). CDR3 sequence (DNA): TGTGCCAGCAGCTTGGAAAGGGGAGAGACCCAGTACTTC. Encoded protein: CASSLERGETQYF.

This chain links TRBV27 with TRBJ1-2; TRBD1 might be the D (6 bases). This CDR3 contains 13 residues. The germline gives CDR1 MNHEY, CDR2 SMNVEV (reference sequence). Trimming removed 6 bases at V and 6 bases at J, with 14 bases between. The CDR3 is CASSYGTSHGYTF. CDR3 coding DNA: TGTGCCAGCAGCTACGGGACAAGCCATGGCTACACCTTC.

Only one count was recorded for this clone. The rearrangement links TRBV11-2 to TRBJ2-7, with 8 nucleotides matching TRBD2. The germline V gene encodes CDR1 SGHAT and CDR2 FQNNGV. The CDR3 is 16 amino acids. Trimming at V came to 0 bases and at J to 0 bases, leaving 4 bases not matched to a gene. DNA for the CDR3: TGTGCCAGCAGCTTAGATCCAGCGGGAGCCTCCTACGAGCAGTACTTC. It translates to CASSLDPAGASYEQYF.

The rearrangement uses TRBV27 and TRBJ2-7; D gene ambiguous. The CDR3 extends over 13 amino acids. V was pared by 3 bases and J by 1 base, with 7 bases between. Germline assignment: CDR1 MNHEY and CDR2 SMNVEV (reference sequence). CDR3 DNA sequence: TGTGCCAGCAGTTTTTCTTATTCCTACGAGCAGTACTTC. Protein: CASSFSYSYEQYF.

The chain combines TRBV6-5 with TRBJ2-1; D is uncertain. Trimming pared 5 bases from V and 4 bases from J, leaving 9 bases between. Germline lookup yields CDR1 MNHEY and CDR2 SVGAGI. The CDR3 length is 13 residues. CDR3 loop: CASSPGQYNEQFF. The CDR3 nucleotides are TGTGCCAGCAGTCCCGGCCAGTACAATGAGCAGTTCTTC.

This sequence joins TRBV6-6 and TRBJ2-7; D is perhaps TRBD2 (5 bases). The CDR3 is 15 amino acids. Germline CDR1 and CDR2: MNHNY and SVGAGI (reference sequence). Trimming took off 6 bases at V and 3 bases at J, with 18 bases between the two ends. CDR3 bases: TGTGCCAGCAGCTCCGGGATAGACCCACTCTACGAGCAGTACTTC. Protein: CASSSGIDPLYEQYF.

The chain recombines TRBV7-9 with TRBJ1-1; no firm D call. Trimming left V 6 bases short and J 8 bases short, with 13 bases between. The CDR3 runs to 12 residues. Germline CDR1 is SEHNR and CDR2 is FQNEAQ (reference sequence). CDR3 sequence: CASRARRTEAFF. The CDR3 DNA reads TGTGCCAGCAGGGCCCGGCGGACCGAAGCTTTCTTT.

The chain recombines TRBV5-1 with TRBJ1-4, with D unclear. The ends were cut back, 3 bases at V and 5 bases at J, with 8 bases in the middle. Germline V gene data show CDR1 as SGHRS and CDR2 as YFSETQ. The CDR3 is 13 amino acids. The CDR3 reads CASSSDLNEKLFF. CDR3 DNA: TGCGCCAGCAGCTCGGACTTAAATGAAAAACTGTTTTTT.

The chain has TRBV28 and TRBJ2-3; a weak D match, TRBD2 (5 bases). Germline CDR1 reads MDHEN; CDR2 reads SYDVKM. This CDR3 has 16 residues. Trimming took off 4 bases at V and 2 bases at J, with 16 bases between the two ends. CDR3 residues: CASSSPMEVNTDTQYF. The CDR3 DNA reads TGTGCCAGCAGTTCCCCGATGGAGGTGAACACAGATACGCAGTATTTT.

CDR3 in DNA: TGTGCCAGCAGTCCCGGGACTCCGGAGGCAGATACGCAGTATTTT. This sequence encodes CASSPGTPEADTQYF. The chain has TRBV27 and TRBJ2-3; a possible D gene is TRBD2 (6 bases). CDR3 length: 15 residues. CDR1 is MNHEY, CDR2 SMNVEV, per germline (reference sequence). Trimming cost V 5 bases and J 4 bases, with 16 bases left between them.

This sequence joins TRBV5-6 and TRBJ2-7; TRBD1 is a possible D gene (5 bases). Germline V gene data show CDR1 as SGHDT and CDR2 as YYEEEE. Trimming took 0 bases from V and 1 from J, leaving 11 bases between them. This CDR3 region has 15 residues. In DNA form, the CDR3 reads TGTGCCAGCAGCTTGGTTTGGGGCAGATCCTACGAGCAGTACTTC. As protein: CASSLVWGRSYEQYF.

The chain recombines TRBV5-6 with TRBJ1-2; 7 bases match TRBD1. The junction had 10 bases not matched to a gene; V was cut back by 0 bases and J by 5 bases. This CDR3 has 16 residues. The germline CDR1 and CDR2 sequences are SGHDT and YYEEEE. CDR3 nucleotide sequence: TGTGCCAGCAGCTTGGAATCCGGGACAGATTTATATGGCTACACCTTC. Translation gives CASSLESGTDLYGYTF.

The V and J genes are TRBV28 and TRBJ2-7, with 12 bases matching TRBD2. CDR1 is MDHEN and CDR2 is SYDVKM in the germline V gene. V lost 3 bases and J lost 3; bases outside the gene matches: 3. The CDR3 is 15 residues long. The CDR3 DNA sequence: TGTGCCAGCAGTTTCGGACTAGCGGGACACTACGAGCAGTACTTC. Amino acids: CASSFGLAGHYEQYF.

This clone was counted a single time. The chain couples TRBV27 to TRBJ2-1; D call uncertain. CDR1 is MNHEY and CDR2 is SMNVEV in the germline V gene (reference sequence). Trimming removed 2 bases from V and 4 bases from J, with 12 bases in between. This CDR3 contains 15 residues. The CDR3 DNA sequence: TGTGCCAGCAGTTTAGGATTTTCGGTGTACAATGAGCAGTTCTTC. It codes for CASSLGFSVYNEQFF.

This clone is a singleton in its sample. The J gene is TRBJ2-5, the V gene TRBV5-6; 9 bases agree with TRBD2. Germline values: CDR1 SGHDT, CDR2 YYEEEE. The CDR3 consists of 15 residues. J lost 4 bases, V lost 2 bases, and 6 bases had no gene match. The CDR3 spells CASSFAGGVGETQYF. The CDR3 DNA sequence: TGTGCCAGCAGCTTCGCGGGAGGGGTAGGAGAGACCCAGTACTTC.

The V call is TRBV7-3, the J call TRBJ2-3, with TRBD2 identical over 12 bases. The V gene end was trimmed by 5 bases and the J gene end by 3 bases; junction bases not matched to a gene: 6. CDR3 size: 16 residues. CDR1 and CDR2 from the germline V gene are SGHTA and FQGTGA. The chain's CDR3 is CASSTTSGRRTDTQYF. The CDR3 DNA is TGTGCCAGCAGCACCACTAGCGGGAGGAGAACAGATACGCAGTATTTT.

The rearrangement links TRBV28 to TRBJ2-7, with D tentatively TRBD2 (5 bases). Per the germline V gene, CDR1 is MDHEN and CDR2 is SYDVKM. V was cut by 3 bases and J by 4 bases, with 16 bases left in between. The CDR3 extends over 15 amino acids. The CDR3 region is CASSFEGFSDYEQYF. DNA for the CDR3: TGTGCCAGCAGTTTCGAGGGATTTTCCGATTACGAGCAGTACTTC.

The genes are TRBV5-1 and TRBJ2-7; tentatively, D is TRBD1 or TRBD2 (5 bases each). Trimming shortened V by 0 bases and J by 4 bases, and 14 bases separated the two germline ends. The CDR3 length is 15 residues. CDR1 is SGHRS and CDR2 is YFSETQ in the germline V gene. In DNA form, the CDR3 reads TGCGCCAGCAGCTTGGCTTTCGGGGACCCGTACGAGCAGTACTTC. Its translation is CASSLAFGDPYEQYF.

The V call is TRBV5-1, the J call TRBJ2-1; a possible D gene is TRBD1 (6 bases). CDR3 size: 16 residues. Trimming removed 0 bases from V and 3 bases from J, with 13 bases in between. Germline lookup yields CDR1 SGHRS and CDR2 YFSETQ. The CDR3 region is CASSLEGHPLYNEQFF. In DNA form, the CDR3 reads TGCGCCAGCAGCTTGGAGGGACACCCACTCTACAATGAGCAGTTCTTC.

In this sample, this clone turned up once. J is TRBJ1-1 and V is TRBV7-2; TRBD1 matches 7 bases. Unmatched junction bases numbered 8, after V lost 5 bases and J lost 2 bases. Germline V gene sequence: CDR1 SGHTA, CDR2 FQGNSA. The length of the CDR3 is 15 residues. CDR3 protein: CASSLNDRANTEAFF. CDR3 in DNA: TGTGCCAGCAGCCTAAACGACAGGGCTAACACTGAAGCTTTCTTT.

The rearrangement uses TRBV28 and TRBJ2-5; the D gene is possibly TRBD1 (6 bases). V shed 6 bases and J shed 5 bases, with 13 bases lying between them. From germline, CDR1 is MDHEN and CDR2 SYDVKM. The CDR3 spans 13 residues. CDR3 residues: CASRGQGHETQYF. CDR3 nucleotide sequence: TGTGCCAGCAGGGGGCAGGGACATGAGACCCAGTACTTC.